This T cell receptor (beta chain) was identified during a study of PD-L1 blockade in urothelial cancer. For the study at large: Timepoints chosen for blood analysis were 3 weeks (second dose) and 6 weeks after treatment start.

Germline CDR1 SGHNT, CDR2 YENEEA. J was trimmed by 6 bases and V by 2 bases; bases with no gene match: 8. CDR3 length equals 16 residues. Time point in this sample: pretreatment peripheral blood. The protocol was immunoSEQ multiplex PCR, while the TCRdb copy is restricted to in-frame clones and leaves out a portion. The table records some 71,000 clones, approximately 84% of them present only once. The origin of this receptor is a man aged 60 to 69 with urothelial cancer. Sequences were derived from PBMCs, sampled around atezolizumab (anti-PD-L1) treatment. This rearrangement joins TRBV11-3 to TRBJ1-5; 9 bases line up with TRBD1. The CDR3 is CASSLTRDRERQPQHF. DNA for the CDR3: TGTGCCAGCAGCTTAACCCGGGACAGGGAGCGTCAGCCCCAGCATTTT.